The 13 T cell receptor beta chains below all came from one sample that was sequenced in a study of Ad26.COV2.S vaccination and SARS-CoV-2 variants. Stated treatment: about 20 received Ad26.COV2.S at low or high dose, single or two shots; about 5 received placebo; per-sample allocation not given. Sampling happened 63 days after the first vaccine or placebo injection. TCRdb's table, derived via immunoSEQ multiplex PCR, lists solely in-frame clones and lacks some. Of about 350,000 clones listed, roughly nine tenths are singletons. Sample: peripheral blood, taken in a trial of Ad26.COV2.S vaccine versus placebo. The source of these receptors is a person between 18 and 59 years old who received the Ad26.COV2.S COVID-19 vaccine or a placebo.

The J gene is TRBJ1-1, the V gene TRBV11-2, with 9 bases fitting TRBD1. Per the germline V gene, CDR1 is SGHAT and CDR2 is FQNNGV. V was clipped by 5 bases and J by 4 bases; unmatched bases: 8. The CDR3 consists of 15 residues. The CDR3 coding sequence is TGTGCCAGCAGCCAACTACAGGGGGCGGGCACTGAAGCTTTCTTT. This gives the protein CASSQLQGAGTEAFF.

This clone was found once. V gene TRBV27 combines with J gene TRBJ1-1; no definite D call. V was shortened by 3 bases and J by 1 base, with 9 bases between the two germline ends. CDR1 and CDR2 (germline): MNHEY, SMNVEV (reference sequence). The length of the CDR3 is 14 residues. CDR3 sequence reads: CASSLTSGNTEAFF. CDR3 bases: TGTGCCAGCAGTTTGACCTCAGGGAACACTGAAGCTTTCTTT.

The rearrangement links TRBV5-8 to TRBJ2-4; 8 bases agree with TRBD2. Germline-derived CDR1 and CDR2 are SGHTS and YDEGEE. The ends lost 4 bases at V and 2 bases at J; junction bases unmatched: 11. The CDR3 totals 17 residues. Written as DNA, the CDR3 is TGTGCCAGCAGCCCAATCGGGGGGGGCGGGACCAAAAACATTCAGTACTTC. The encoded protein is CASSPIGGGGTKNIQYF.

The chain combines TRBV7-8 with TRBJ1-2; 11 nucleotides line up with TRBD1. The V gene's germline CDR1 is SGHVS and CDR2 FQNEAQ. V trimming: 1 base; J trimming: 5 bases; junction bases outside the gene matches: 9. This CDR3 spans 17 amino acids. The CDR3 DNA follows: TGTGCCAGCAGCTTAGACACAAGGGGACAGGGGGAATATGGCTACACCTTC. Translation gives CASSLDTRGQGEYGYTF.

The chain combines TRBV29-1 with TRBJ2-1; TRBD2 is a possible D gene (5 bases). With 7 bases removed from V and 5 bases from J, the gap between germline ends came to 6 bases. The CDR3 sequence is 10 residues long. The germline V gene encodes CDR1 SQVTM and CDR2 ANQGSEA. In DNA, the CDR3 is TGCAGCGGACTACACAATGAGCAGTTCTTC. This encodes CSGLHNEQFF.

The chain employs TRBV30 and TRBJ1-5; 8 bases agree with TRBD1. Germline trimming cut 4 bases from V and 5 bases from J; bases unmatched to any gene: 7. Germline CDR1 reads GTSNPN; CDR2 reads SVGIG (reference sequence). The CDR3 spans 14 residues. The CDR3 spells CAWTEGQGDQPQHF. The DNA of the CDR3 is TGTGCCTGGACCGAAGGACAGGGCGATCAGCCCCAGCATTTT.

V and J are TRBV6-6 and TRBJ1-5; perhaps TRBD1 as D (5 bases). V lost 3 bases and J 0 bases, leaving 12 bases between the germline ends. The CDR3 runs 16 residues. Germline CDR1 reads MNHNY; CDR2 reads SVGAGI (reference sequence). CDR3 sequence (DNA): TGTGCCAGCAGTTATCTAGAGAGGGGTAGCAATCAGCCCCAGCATTTT. Protein sequence: CASSYLERGSNQPQHF.

The chain carries TRBV18 and TRBJ2-7; TRBD1 matches at 8 bases. The germline CDR1 and CDR2 sequences are KGHSH and LQKENI. The CDR3 runs to 15 residues. V lost 6 bases and J lost 0; bases outside the gene matches: 7. CDR3 amino acids: CASSPRQGNSYEQYF. CDR3 coding DNA: TGTGCCAGCTCCCCCCGACAGGGGAACTCCTACGAGCAGTACTTC.

The genes are TRBV18 and TRBJ2-7, with 7 bases lining up with TRBD1. The CDR3 totals 15 residues. The germline gives CDR1 KGHSH, CDR2 LQKENI. The J segment lost 4 bases and the V segment lost 2 bases, leaving 8 bases of the junction unmatched. The CDR3 nucleotides read TGTGCCAGCTCACCATCACAGGGGATAATTTACGAGCAGTACTTC. It codes for CASSPSQGIIYEQYF.

J is TRBJ1-6 and V is TRBV18; D unresolved. Trimming shortened V by 2 bases and J by 8 bases, and 10 bases separated the two germline ends. CDR3 length: 14 amino acids. CDR1 and CDR2 from the germline V gene are KGHSH and LQKENI. In DNA form, the CDR3 reads TGTGCCAGCTCACCAAAGGCGGGAGATTCACCCCTCCACTTT. This sequence encodes CASSPKAGDSPLHF. The full variable domain, with the rest looked up from reference TRBV18 and TRBJ1-6, is NAGVMQNPRHLVRRRGQEARLRCSPMKGHSHVYWYRQLPEEGLKFMVYLQKENIIDESGMPKERFSAEFPKEGPSILRIQQVVRGDSAAYFCASSPKAGDSPLHFGNGTRLTVT.

V is TRBV27 and J is TRBJ2-5; TRBD1 aligns across 9 bases. CDR3 size: 14 residues. V shed 5 bases, J shed 5 bases, and the junction held 6 bases outside the gene matches. Germline CDR1 reads MNHEY; CDR2 reads SMNVEV (reference sequence). CDR3: CASSKTGGWETQYF. CDR3 in DNA: TGTGCCAGCAGTAAAACAGGGGGCTGGGAGACCCAGTACTTC.

V usage is TRBV7-9 and J usage is TRBJ1-1; D is possibly TRBD1 (5 bases). CDR3 length equals 13 residues. Looked up from germline, CDR1 is SEHNR and CDR2 is FQNEAQ (reference sequence). The V and J ends lost 5 bases and 7 bases respectively, with 14 bases between them. The CDR3 region is CASSPPGVDEAFF. The CDR3 DNA is TGTGCCAGCAGCCCCCCGGGGGTGGATGAAGCTTTCTTT.

The genes are TRBV7-3 and TRBJ2-7; the match to TRBD1 covers 7 bases. Trimming took 0 bases from V and 4 from J; bases not matched to a gene: 9. This CDR3 comprises 16 residues. The germline gives CDR1 SGHTA, CDR2 FQGTGA. The CDR3 DNA sequence: TGTGCCAGCAGCTTAACCCCAGTAGGGACAGCTTACGAGCAGTACTTC. This gives the protein CASSLTPVGTAYEQYF.